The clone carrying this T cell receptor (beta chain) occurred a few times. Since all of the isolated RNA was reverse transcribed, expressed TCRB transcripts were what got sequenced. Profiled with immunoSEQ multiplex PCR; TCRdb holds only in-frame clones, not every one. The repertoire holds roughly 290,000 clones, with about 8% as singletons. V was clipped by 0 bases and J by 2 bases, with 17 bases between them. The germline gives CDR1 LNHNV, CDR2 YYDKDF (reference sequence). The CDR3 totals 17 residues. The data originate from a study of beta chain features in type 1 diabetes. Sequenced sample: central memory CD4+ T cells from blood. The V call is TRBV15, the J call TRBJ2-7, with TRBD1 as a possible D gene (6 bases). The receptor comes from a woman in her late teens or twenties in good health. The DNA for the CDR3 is TGTGCCACCAGCAGAGATCTTATAGTAACAGGGACCTACGAGCAGTACGTC. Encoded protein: CATSRDLIVTGTYEQYV.